This is a list of T cell receptor beta chains from one sample in a study of blood T cells in healthy people across ages. In TCRdb, the 5' RACE reads were re-called with MiXCR into one record per CDR3 protein. The top ten hold 10% to 15% of the sample, which has roughly 930,000 distinct CDR3 sequences, roughly 48% seen once. The specimen sequenced was blood. These receptors all stem from a man aged 30 to 39 in good health. CDR3s leave out the opening cysteine and the closing phenylalanine or tryptophan. A D gene is named only where the DNA matches it firmly.

TRBJ2-5 TRBV11-3 - ASSLDHSEVETQY
TRBJ2-3 TRBV4-2 TRBD2 ASSQAAGGTDTQY
TRBJ2-7 TRBV27 - ASSSPRVVGSYEQY
- TRBV3-1 - ASRPTRVETQY
TRBJ2-7 TRBV7-9 - ASSSGSYGQY
- TRBV6-5 - ASSYRSLGGRETQY
TRBJ2-7 TRBV29-1 TRBD1 SGVMGQMNEQY
TRBJ2-5 TRBV7-2 - ASSWTTNTYQETQY
TRBJ1-2 TRBV27 TRBD1 ASSRGRQGGDYGYT
- TRBV6-2/TRBV6-3 - ASSYRADEQY
TRBJ2-1 TRBV10-3 - AISESIGKQF
TRBJ1-2 TRBV2 - ASSELRKEGYT
TRBJ2-5 TRBV4-2 - ASSRGPGNEETQY
- TRBV11-1 TRBD1 ASSLPGTGVTHEQY
TRBJ2-5 TRBV28 - ASRKSQETQY
- TRBV4-1 TRBD2 ASSQARSGGDQETQY
TRBJ2-5 TRBV7-8 - ASSSGAQY
TRBJ2-3 TRBV3-1 - ASSPLALNGDTQY
TRBJ2-1 TRBV20-1 TRBD2 SAELAASYNEQF
- TRBV7-2 TRBD2 ASSLAVLTGGPETQY
TRBJ1-1 TRBV11-3 - ASSPRDFREAF
TRBJ2-7 TRBV4-3 - ASSQDLPYEQY
TRBJ2-6 TRBV14 - ASSQDIPSAGSFVSGANVLT
TRBJ2-7 TRBV27 - ASSLSWAFYEQY
TRBJ2-1 TRBV7-2 TRBD2 ASSFDRTSTSEQF
TRBJ2-4 TRBV20-1 TRBD1 SAPTSDRVKNIQY
TRBJ2-7 TRBV9 - ASSVAGLSYEQY
TRBJ1-2 TRBV19 - ASRRDENYGYT
TRBJ2-5 TRBV4-3 - ASSQELAGETQY
- TRBV15 TRBD2 ATSRDGAGGFYNEQY
TRBJ1-5 TRBV2 - ASLSGTNQPQH
TRBJ2-7 TRBV11-3 TRBD1 ASSSIRQGQQY
TRBJ1-2 TRBV7-9 - ASSLFDGNSNYGYT
TRBJ2-7 TRBV20-1 - SARQTASYEQY
- TRBV4-1 TRBD2 ASSPTSGGALAETQY
TRBJ2-3 TRBV20-1 TRBD2 SATHSGGPDTQY
- TRBV27 TRBD2 ASSTLSTSGYEQY
TRBJ2-6 TRBV25-1 - ASSAGVSGANVLT
TRBJ2-1 TRBV28 - ASSLSVGRHNEQF
TRBJ2-5 TRBV12-3/TRBV12-4 - ASSLARAEGQETQY
TRBJ2-5 TRBV3-1 - ASSQGQETQY
TRBJ2-3 TRBV20-1 TRBD1 SAPGTVGQY
TRBJ2-1 TRBV7-2 - ASSLQGEQRNNEQF
TRBJ2-3 TRBV2 TRBD2 AMSRGSDTDTQY
TRBJ1-6 TRBV25-1 - ASSEAGSSYNSLLH
TRBJ2-3 TRBV7-2 TRBD2 ASSKQRGGTDTQY
TRBJ1-1 TRBV4-1 - ASSQDPQANTEAF
TRBJ2-1 TRBV4-2 - ASSQGHAENEQF
TRBJ2-7 TRBV24-1 - ATSDNKVPYEQY
TRBJ2-1 TRBV11-1 - ASSLVDRSLNNEQF
TRBJ2-5 TRBV12-3/TRBV12-4 TRBD2 ASSPWDTKDDGGGETQY
TRBJ2-1 TRBV18 TRBD1 ASSPNRGSGQF
TRBJ1-4 TRBV7-2 TRBD1 ASSPIEGANNEKLF